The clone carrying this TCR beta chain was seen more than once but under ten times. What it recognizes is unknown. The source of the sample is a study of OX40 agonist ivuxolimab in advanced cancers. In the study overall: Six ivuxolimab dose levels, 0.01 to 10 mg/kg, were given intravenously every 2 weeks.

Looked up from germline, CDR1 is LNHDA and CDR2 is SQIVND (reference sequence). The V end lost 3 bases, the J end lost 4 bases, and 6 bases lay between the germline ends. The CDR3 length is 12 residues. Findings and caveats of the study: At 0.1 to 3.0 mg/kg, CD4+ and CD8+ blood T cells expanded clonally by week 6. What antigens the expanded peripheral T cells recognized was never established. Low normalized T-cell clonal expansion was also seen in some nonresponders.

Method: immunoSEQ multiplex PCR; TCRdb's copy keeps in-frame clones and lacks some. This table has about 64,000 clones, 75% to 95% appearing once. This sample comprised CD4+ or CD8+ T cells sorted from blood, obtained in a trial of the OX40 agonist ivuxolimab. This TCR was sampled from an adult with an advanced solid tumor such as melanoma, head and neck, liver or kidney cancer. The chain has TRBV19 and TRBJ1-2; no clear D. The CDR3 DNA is TGTGCCAGTAGTATTGGACCCTATGGCTACACCTTC. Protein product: CASSIGPYGYTF.